Below, 27 T cell receptor beta chains from the same sample are listed, as sequenced in a study of metastatic and nonmetastatic thyroid tumors. Via MiXCR, TCRdb re-called the PCR reads. Of some 27,000 clones in the sample, about 3.7% are singletons; the top ten hold about 3.2%. Ahead of thyroid surgery, no patient had received treatment of any kind. Sequenced material: blood. The receptors stem from a male donor with papillary thyroid cancer or a benign thyroid nodule (not recorded which). Some clones in this sample may be carry-over from other donors' samples.

The chain uses TRBV11-2 and TRBJ2-7; no firm D call. Germline loops: CDR1 SGHAT, CDR2 FQNNGV. Trimming stripped 0 bases from V and 0 bases from J, with 9 bases between. The CDR3 length is 15 residues. The chain's CDR3 is CASSLEGASSYEQYF. The CDR3 coding sequence is TGTGCCAGCAGCTTAGAAGGCGCGAGCTCCTACGAGCAGTACTTC.

By share, this clone counts as medium-sized (0.01 to 0.1%). The chain employs TRBV28 and TRBJ2-1; 10 bases are shared with TRBD2. The CDR3 sequence is 14 residues long. The J segment lost 9 bases and the V segment lost 3 bases, leaving 5 bases of the junction unmatched. From germline, CDR1 is MDHEN and CDR2 SYDVKM. The CDR3 sequence: CASSLSSGRGEQFF. In DNA, the CDR3 is TGTGCCAGCAGTTTGTCTAGCGGGAGAGGTGAGCAGTTCTTC.

A word on this clone: Possible read error: a much larger clone is one base away. The chain has TRBV20-1 and TRBJ1-5; D remains ambiguous. CDR3 length equals 14 residues. Germline lookup yields CDR1 DFQATT and CDR2 SNEGSKA (reference sequence). CDR3 coding DNA: TGCAGGGCTAGAGTCGTCGGGAGGGCTCAGCCCCAGCATTTT. Translation gives CRARVVGRAQPQHF.

The sample holds a few counts of this clone. A read error is possible here, since a much larger clone lies one base away. At the DNA level, this CDR3 is encoded by other sequences in the same sample as well. The chain uses TRBV5-4 and TRBJ2-1, with 7 bases that match TRBD1. Germline CDR1 and CDR2: SGHNT and YYREEE (reference sequence). V shed 5 bases and J 4 bases; nucleotides not matched to a gene: 9. The CDR3 totals 15 residues. CDR3 sequence (DNA): TGTGCCAGCAGAGACCCTGGACAGGCGTACAATGAGCAGTTCTTC. Its translation is CASRDPGQAYNEQFF.

J is TRBJ2-2 and V is TRBV6-1; D not certain. The CDR3 has 15 residues. CDR1 is MNHNS, CDR2 SASEGT, per germline. V was pared by 6 bases and J by 3 bases, with 14 bases between. As DNA, the CDR3 is TGTGCCAGCAGCCCGGCCCCCCGTGACACCGGGGAGCTGTTTTTT. This translates into CASSPAPRDTGELFF.

The sample holds a few counts of this clone. The V and J genes are TRBV12-3 or TRBV12-4 and TRBJ1-5; 8 bases align to TRBD1. Germline trimming cut 6 bases from V and 0 bases from J; bases unmatched to any gene: 4. The length of the CDR3 is 15 residues. The CDR3 DNA is TGTGCCAGCAGCACAACAGGGGGTAGCAATCAGCCCCAGCATTTT. It encodes CASSTTGGSNQPQHF.

This clone rates as medium-sized. The chain has TRBV28 and TRBJ2-7; 9 nucleotides line up with TRBD2. The V segment lost 6 bases and the J segment 4 bases; nucleotides outside the gene matches: 4. The CDR3 is 13 amino acids. In germline, CDR1 is MDHEN, CDR2 SYDVKM. CDR3 sequence: CASRLAGAYEQYF. DNA of the CDR3: TGTGCCAGCAGGTTAGCGGGAGCTTACGAGCAGTACTTC.

Ten or more counts support this clone. CDR3 sequence reads: CSAEGLPLNYNEQFF. CDR3 DNA: TGCAGCGCCGAGGGACTCCCCCTCAACTACAATGAGCAGTTCTTC. The chain joins TRBV29-1 to TRBJ2-1; D is possibly TRBD2 (6 bases). V lost 7 bases and J lost 3, with 19 bases in between. CDR1 SQVTM and CDR2 ANQGSEA come from the germline V gene. The CDR3 length is 15 residues.

The chain has TRBV5-1 and TRBJ1-4; D not certain. The CDR3 has 14 amino acids. V gave up 7 bases and J gave up 10 bases, with 20 bases separating them. Germline V gives CDR1 SGHRS, CDR2 YFSETQ. The DNA for the CDR3 is TGCGCCAGCGGCGCTGACACCGAGCTAGGAAAACTGTTTTTT. It is translated as CASGADTELGKLFF.

Many counts were recorded for this clone. The chain employs TRBV5-1 and TRBJ2-5, with 9 positions matching TRBD2. Trimming took 3 bases from V and 3 from J; bases not matched to a gene: 12. The CDR3 contains 17 residues. In germline, CDR1 is SGHRS, CDR2 YFSETQ. The CDR3 DNA follows: TGCGCCAGCAGCTGGACTCCGGGACTAGCTTTCAAAGAGACCCAGTACTTC. As protein: CASSWTPGLAFKETQYF.

This clone showed up many times. This chain links TRBV11-2 with TRBJ1-1, with D hard to call. Looked up from germline, CDR1 is SGHAT and CDR2 is FQNNGV. This CDR3 has 16 residues. Trimming shortened V by 2 bases and J by 1 base, and 14 bases separated the two germline ends. CDR3 nucleotide sequence: TGTGCCAGCAGCTTACCCCCGGTGACGGGGAACACTGAAGCTTTCTTT. Residues: CASSLPPVTGNTEAFF.

This clone came up a few times. This chain joins TRBV20-1 and TRBJ1-6, with D possibly matching TRBD1 (6 bases). This CDR3 is built from 15 residues. Germline CDR1 DFQATT, CDR2 SNEGSKA (reference sequence). Deletions cut 4 bases from V and 4 bases from J, with 14 bases between. The CDR3 loop reads CSATQQGRYNSPLHF. CDR3 coding DNA: TGCAGTGCTACCCAACAGGGACGATATAATTCACCCCTCCACTTT.

This clone qualifies as medium-sized. The CDR3 DNA is TGTGCCAGCAGTCCCCCTGGGAGGGAGAGCACTGAAGCTTTCTTT. As protein: CASSPPGRESTEAFF. V and J are TRBV28 and TRBJ1-1, with unresolved D. The CDR3 consists of 15 residues. The V gene's germline CDR1 is MDHEN and CDR2 SYDVKM. The V gene lost 5 bases and the J gene lost 4 bases, with 17 bases spanning the gap.

This clone was detected a few times. The chain links TRBV2 to TRBJ1-2, with TRBD1 matching over 7 bases. The CDR3 runs 13 residues. V trimming: 6 bases; J trimming: 5 bases; junction bases outside the gene matches: 6. The germline gives CDR1 SNHLY, CDR2 FYNNEI. The CDR3 loop is CASRRPGGYGYTF. The CDR3 coding sequence is TGTGCCAGCAGGAGGCCAGGGGGTTATGGCTACACCTTC.

The chain links TRBV2 to TRBJ2-3; 9 positions match TRBD2. V was clipped by 3 bases and J by 1 base; unmatched bases: 5. Germline assignment: CDR1 SNHLY and CDR2 FYNNEI. The CDR3 has 16 residues. The CDR3 region has the DNA TGTGCCAGCAGTGATGCGGGAGGGGGGGGCACAGATACGCAGTATTTT. This sequence encodes CASSDAGGGGTDTQYF.

The rearrangement joins TRBV27 to TRBJ2-3; possibly TRBD1 or TRBD2 for D (6 bases each). The CDR3 is 17 residues long. Germline-derived CDR1 and CDR2 are MNHEY and SMNVEV (reference sequence). The germline V and J ends were trimmed by 1 base and 3 bases, with 17 bases remaining between them. DNA for the CDR3: TGTGCCAGCAGTTTATTAGGCCCGGGGGCGGGGACAGATACGCAGTATTTT. Amino acids: CASSLLGPGAGTDTQYF.

This clone was seen repeatedly, ten times or more. The chain uses TRBV24-1 and TRBJ1-4; 8 bases are shared with TRBD1. The CDR3 is made up of 16 amino acids. Germline assignment: CDR1 KGHDR and CDR2 SFDVKD. V was pared by 3 bases and J by 6 bases, with 8 bases of the junction left unmatched. The CDR3: CATSDPGRGRDEKLFF. CDR3 sequence (DNA): TGTGCCACCAGTGATCCTGGCAGGGGGCGAGATGAAAAACTGTTTTTT.

This clone is categorized as medium-sized. The V and J genes are TRBV20-1 and TRBJ1-2; no clear D gene. The CDR3 is 11 amino acids. Deletions cut 6 bases from V and 7 bases from J, with 12 bases between. Per the germline V gene, CDR1 is DFQATT and CDR2 is SNEGSKA (reference sequence). This chain's CDR3 is CSAELERGYTF. The CDR3 DNA is TGCAGTGCCGAACTCGAACGTGGCTACACCTTC.

This clone was recorded many times. The chain joins TRBV28 to TRBJ1-2; tentative D call: TRBD1 (6 bases). Germline V gives CDR1 MDHEN, CDR2 SYDVKM. The CDR3 contains 13 residues. Between the trimmed V and J ends, which lost 4 bases and 4 bases, there was a span of 10 bases. DNA of the CDR3: TGTGCCAGCAGTTCGGGGGGGGCCTATGGCTACACCTTC. It encodes CASSSGGAYGYTF.

The chain is built from TRBV12-3 or TRBV12-4 and TRBJ2-5; 8 positions agree with TRBD1. Unmatched junction bases numbered 9, after V lost 3 bases and J lost 9 bases. This CDR3 has 14 residues. The CDR3 DNA follows: TGTGCCAGCAGTTTCGGACAGGGCCTTGAGTCCCAGTACTTC. It encodes CASSFGQGLESQYF.

The table lists this clone with many counts. The chain combines TRBV7-2 with TRBJ1-5; TRBD1 matches 7 bases. The CDR3 sequence is 15 residues long. Germline trimming cut 2 bases from V and 6 bases from J; bases unmatched to any gene: 7. Germline V gene data show CDR1 as SGHTA and CDR2 as FQGNSA. CDR3 amino acids: CASSLRTGGSQPQHF. CDR3 coding DNA: TGTGCCAGCAGCTTAAGGACAGGAGGAAGTCAGCCCCAGCATTTT. The variable domain in full, completed from reference TRBV7-2 and TRBJ1-5, reads GAGVSQSPSNKVTEKGKDVELRCDPISGHTALYWYRQSLGQGLEFLIYFQGNSAPDKSGLPSDRFSAERTGGSVSTLTIQRTQQEDSAVYLCASSLRTGGSQPQHFGDGTRLSIL.

At least ten counts were recorded for this clone. J is TRBJ1-1 and V is TRBV12-3 or TRBV12-4, with D perhaps matching TRBD1 (5 bases). The length of the CDR3 is 11 residues. V was clipped by 8 bases and J by 6 bases, with 10 bases between them. This chain's CDR3 is CASQGAAEAFF. The CDR3 DNA follows: TGTGCCAGCCAGGGCGCAGCTGAAGCTTTCTTT.

This clone was found a few times. The rearrangement joins TRBV19 to TRBJ1-1, with TRBD1 as a possible D gene (5 bases). The CDR3 spans 11 residues. V was cut by 5 bases and J by 10 bases, with 11 bases left in between. From germline, CDR1 is LNHDA and CDR2 SQIVND (reference sequence). CDR3 coding DNA: TGTGCCAGTAGTTTTGGGGCGCGAGCTTTCTTT. Protein sequence: CASSFGARAFF.

This clone was recorded many times. The chain links TRBV9 to TRBJ2-3; D gene unclear. The CDR3 spans 14 residues. Looked up from germline, CDR1 is SGDLS and CDR2 is YYNGEE. The V and J ends lost 4 bases and 0 bases respectively, with 9 bases between them. CDR3 loop: CASSLEHSTDTQYF. For the CDR3, the DNA is TGTGCCAGCAGCCTTGAACACAGCACAGATACGCAGTATTTT.

In this sample, this clone is medium-sized (0.01 to 0.1%). The chain joins TRBV28 to TRBJ1-1; 8 nucleotides line up with TRBD1. Germline assignment: CDR1 MDHEN and CDR2 SYDVKM. Losses at the gene ends were 6 bases for V and 6 bases for J; bases not matched to a gene: 6. This CDR3 has 13 residues. The DNA for the CDR3 is TGTGCCAGCAGAAAACAGGGGGTCCCTGAAGCTTTCTTT. It codes for CASRKQGVPEAFF.

This clone was counted many times. The CDR3 here is CASSEGPVGRGYTF. Here the CDR3 DNA reads TGTGCCAGCAGCGAGGGGCCGGTGGGGAGAGGCTACACCTTC. This chain links TRBV9 with TRBJ1-2; possibly TRBD1 for D (5 bases). The CDR3 spans 14 residues. V was clipped by 3 bases and J by 8 bases, with 17 bases between them. Germline values: CDR1 SGDLS, CDR2 YYNGEE.

A remark on this clone: At one boundary the junction diverges from the germline segment, which might be a read error. The rearrangement uses TRBV7-2 and TRBJ2-3; maybe TRBD1 (6 bases). The CDR3 totals 14 residues. From germline, CDR1 is SGHTA and CDR2 FQGNSA. CDR3 DNA sequence: TGTGACAGCAGCCAGGGGCGGGTCGCAGATACGCAGTATTTT. Translated, it gives CDSSQGRVADTQYF.